The present T cell receptor (beta chain) was sequenced within a study of blood T cell repertoires in COVID-19. Study summary: Acute and convalescent COVID-19 specimens originated in the United States, Italy and Spain. Sources were T cells, B-cell-depleted T cells, or PBMCs; the material itself was cDNA or gDNA.

The germline gives CDR1 KGHDR, CDR2 SFDVKD. The J segment lost 2 bases and the V segment lost 4 bases, leaving 5 bases of the junction unmatched. The CDR3 consists of 16 residues. Original handling: Nucleated cell number was recorded as an estimate derived from reference gene primer amplification. Some clones are missing from TCRdb's copy, which holds only in-frame ones; the method was immunoSEQ multiplex PCR. The DNA was the basis for D and trimming; V, J and clone size are from that table. The table lists about 54,000 clones, more than 80% of them singletons. The rearrangement joins TRBV24-1 to TRBJ2-3; 10 nucleotides agree with TRBD2. The sample consisted of peripheral blood. The TCR sequence derives from an older woman with acute or convalescent COVID-19. CDR3 DNA sequence: TGTGCCACCAGTGACCCTAGCGGGAGATTCACAGATACGCAGTATTTT. Its translation is CATSDPSGRFTDTQYF.